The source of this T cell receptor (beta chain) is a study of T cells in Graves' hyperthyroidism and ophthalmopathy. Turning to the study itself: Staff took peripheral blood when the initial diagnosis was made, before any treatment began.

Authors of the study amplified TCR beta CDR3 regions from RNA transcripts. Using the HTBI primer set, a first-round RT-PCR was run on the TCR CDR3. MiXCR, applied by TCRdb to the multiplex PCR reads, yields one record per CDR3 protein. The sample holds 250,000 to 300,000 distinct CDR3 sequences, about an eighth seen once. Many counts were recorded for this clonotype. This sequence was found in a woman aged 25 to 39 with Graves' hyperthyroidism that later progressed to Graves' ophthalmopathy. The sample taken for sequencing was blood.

DNA of the CDR3: TGTGCCAGCAGTTCTTACAGGGCCCGCTCCTACGAGCAGTACTTC. Amino acids: CASSSYRARSYEQYF. The chain combines TRBV27 with TRBJ2-7, with D maybe TRBD1 (6 bases). Per the germline V gene, CDR1 is MNHEY and CDR2 is SMNVEV (reference sequence). V was pared by 4 bases and J by 0 bases, with 13 bases between. The CDR3 length is 15 residues.